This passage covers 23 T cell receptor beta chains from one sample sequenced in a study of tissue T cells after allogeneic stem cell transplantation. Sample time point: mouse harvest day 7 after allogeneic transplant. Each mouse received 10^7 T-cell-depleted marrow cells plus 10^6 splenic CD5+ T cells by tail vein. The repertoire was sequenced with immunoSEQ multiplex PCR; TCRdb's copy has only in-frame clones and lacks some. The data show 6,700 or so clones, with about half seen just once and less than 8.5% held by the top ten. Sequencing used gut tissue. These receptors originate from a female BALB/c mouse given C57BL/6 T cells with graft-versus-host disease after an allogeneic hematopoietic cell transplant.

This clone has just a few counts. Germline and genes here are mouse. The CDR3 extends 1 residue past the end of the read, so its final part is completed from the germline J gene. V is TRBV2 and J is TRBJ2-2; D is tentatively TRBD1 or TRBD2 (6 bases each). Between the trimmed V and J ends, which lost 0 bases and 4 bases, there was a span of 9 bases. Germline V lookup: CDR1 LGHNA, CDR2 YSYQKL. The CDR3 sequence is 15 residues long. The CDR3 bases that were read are TGTGCCAGCAGCCAAGAAGGGGGGAGCACCGGGCAGCTCTAC. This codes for CASSQEGGSTGQLY. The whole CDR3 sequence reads CASSQEGGSTGQLYF.

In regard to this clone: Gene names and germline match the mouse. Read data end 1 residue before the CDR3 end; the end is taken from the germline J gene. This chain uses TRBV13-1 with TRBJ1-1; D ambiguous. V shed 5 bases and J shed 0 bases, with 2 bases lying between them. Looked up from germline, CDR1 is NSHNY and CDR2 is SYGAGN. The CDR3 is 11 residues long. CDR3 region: CASRTNTEVFF. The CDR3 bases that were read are TGTGCCAGCAGAACAAACACAGAAGTCTTC.

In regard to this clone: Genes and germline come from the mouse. CDR3 sequence reads: CASSLERARDTGQLYF. CDR3 bases read: TGTGCCAGCTCTCTCGAGAGGGCGCGGGACACCGGGCAGCTCTAC. This chain joins TRBV12-1 and TRBJ2-2; D uncertain. The CDR3 goes on 1 residue after the read ends, and that part is filled in from the germline J gene. CDR3 length equals 16 residues. V was clipped by 0 bases and J by 3 bases, with 13 bases between them. CDR1 and CDR2 (germline): SGHSN, HYEKVE.

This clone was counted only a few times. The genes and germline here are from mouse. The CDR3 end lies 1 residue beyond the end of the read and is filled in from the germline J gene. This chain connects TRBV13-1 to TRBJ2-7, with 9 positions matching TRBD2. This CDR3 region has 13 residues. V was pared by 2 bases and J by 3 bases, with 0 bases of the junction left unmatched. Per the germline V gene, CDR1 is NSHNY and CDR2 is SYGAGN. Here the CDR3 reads CASSEDWGYEQYF. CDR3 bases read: TGTGCCAGCAGTGAGGACTGGGGCTATGAACAGTAC.

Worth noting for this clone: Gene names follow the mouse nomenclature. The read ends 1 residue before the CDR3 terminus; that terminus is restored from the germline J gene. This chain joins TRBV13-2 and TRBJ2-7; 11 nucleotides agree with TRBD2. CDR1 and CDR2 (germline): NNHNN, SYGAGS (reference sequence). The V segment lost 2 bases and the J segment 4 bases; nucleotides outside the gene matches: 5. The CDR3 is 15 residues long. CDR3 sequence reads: CASGEGLGGLYEQYF. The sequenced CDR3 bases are TGTGCCAGCGGTGAAGGACTGGGGGGTTTATATGAACAGTAC.

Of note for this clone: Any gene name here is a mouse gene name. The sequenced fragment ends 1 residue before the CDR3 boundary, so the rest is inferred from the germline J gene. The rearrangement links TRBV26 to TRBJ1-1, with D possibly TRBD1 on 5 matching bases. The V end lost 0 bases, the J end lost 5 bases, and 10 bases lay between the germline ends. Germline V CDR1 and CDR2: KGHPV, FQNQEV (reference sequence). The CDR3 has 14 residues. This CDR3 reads CASSLSWTSTEVFF. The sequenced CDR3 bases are TGTGCCAGCAGTCTGTCGTGGACATCAACAGAAGTCTTC.

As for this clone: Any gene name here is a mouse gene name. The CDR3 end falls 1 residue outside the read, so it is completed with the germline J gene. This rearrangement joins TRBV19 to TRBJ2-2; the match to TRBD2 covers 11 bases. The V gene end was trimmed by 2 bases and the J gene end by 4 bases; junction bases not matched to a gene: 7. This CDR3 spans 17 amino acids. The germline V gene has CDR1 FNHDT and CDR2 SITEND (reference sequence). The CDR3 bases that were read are TGTGCCAGCAGTATCAACTGGGGGGGCGGAGGCACCGGGCAGCTCTAC. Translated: CASSINWGGGGTGQLY. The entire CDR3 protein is CASSINWGGGGTGQLYF.

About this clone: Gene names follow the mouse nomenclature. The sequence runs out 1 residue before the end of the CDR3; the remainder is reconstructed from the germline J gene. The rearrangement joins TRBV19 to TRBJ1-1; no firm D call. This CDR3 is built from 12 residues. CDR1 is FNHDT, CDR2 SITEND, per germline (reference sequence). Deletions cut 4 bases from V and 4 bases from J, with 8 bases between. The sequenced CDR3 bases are TGTGCCAGCAGTCCAGGAGGCACAGAAGTCTTC. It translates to CASSPGGTEVF. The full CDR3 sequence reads CASSPGGTEVFF. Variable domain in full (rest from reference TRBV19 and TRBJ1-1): GGIITQTPKFLIGQEGQKLTLKCQQNFNHDTMYWYRQDSGKGLRLIYYSITENDLQKGDLSEGYDASREKKSSFSLTVTSAQKNEMAVFLCASSPGGTEVFFGKGTRLTVV.

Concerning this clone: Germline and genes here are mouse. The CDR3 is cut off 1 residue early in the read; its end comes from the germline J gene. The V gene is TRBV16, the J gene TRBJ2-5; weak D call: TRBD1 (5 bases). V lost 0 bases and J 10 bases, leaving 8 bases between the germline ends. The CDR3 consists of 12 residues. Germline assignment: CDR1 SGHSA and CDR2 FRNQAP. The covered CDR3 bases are TGTGCAAGCAGCTTAGAACAGGTCCCCCAGTAC. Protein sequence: CASSLEQVPQY. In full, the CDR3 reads CASSLEQVPQYF.

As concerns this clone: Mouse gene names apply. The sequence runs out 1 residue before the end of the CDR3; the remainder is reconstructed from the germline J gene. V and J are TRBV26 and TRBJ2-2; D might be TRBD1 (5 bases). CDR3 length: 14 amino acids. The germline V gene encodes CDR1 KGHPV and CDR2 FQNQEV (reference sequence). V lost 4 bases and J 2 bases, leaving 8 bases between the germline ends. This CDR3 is CASSQAGNTGQLYF. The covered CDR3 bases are TGTGCCAGCAGTCAGGCAGGGAACACCGGGCAGCTCTAC.

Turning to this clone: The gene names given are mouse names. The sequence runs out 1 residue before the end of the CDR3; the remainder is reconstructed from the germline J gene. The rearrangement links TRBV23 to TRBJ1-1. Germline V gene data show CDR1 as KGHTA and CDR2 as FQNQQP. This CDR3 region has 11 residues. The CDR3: CSSSQSRGVFF. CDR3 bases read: TGCTCCAGCAGTCAATCCCGGGGAGTCTTC.

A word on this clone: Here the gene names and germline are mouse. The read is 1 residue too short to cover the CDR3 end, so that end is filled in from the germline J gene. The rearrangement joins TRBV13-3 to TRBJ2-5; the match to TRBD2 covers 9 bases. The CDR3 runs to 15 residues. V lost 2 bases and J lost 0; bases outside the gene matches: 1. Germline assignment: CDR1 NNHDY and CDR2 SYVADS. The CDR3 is CASSDWGGNQDTQYF. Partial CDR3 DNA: TGTGCCAGCAGTGACTGGGGGGGAAACCAAGACACCCAGTAC.

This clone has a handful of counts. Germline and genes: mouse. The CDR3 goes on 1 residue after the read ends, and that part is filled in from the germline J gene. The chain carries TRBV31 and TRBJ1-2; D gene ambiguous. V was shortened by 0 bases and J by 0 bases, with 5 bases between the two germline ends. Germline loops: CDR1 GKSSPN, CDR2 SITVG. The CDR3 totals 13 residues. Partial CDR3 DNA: TGTGCCTGGAGTCTACCAGCAAACTCCGACTACACC. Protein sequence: CAWSLPANSDYT. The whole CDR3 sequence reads CAWSLPANSDYTF.

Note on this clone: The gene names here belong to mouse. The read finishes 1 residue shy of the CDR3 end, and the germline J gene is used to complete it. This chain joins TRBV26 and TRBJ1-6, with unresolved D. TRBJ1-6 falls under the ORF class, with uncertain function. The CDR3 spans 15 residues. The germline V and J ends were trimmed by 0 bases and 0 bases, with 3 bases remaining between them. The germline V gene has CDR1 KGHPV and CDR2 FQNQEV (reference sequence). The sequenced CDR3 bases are TGTGCCAGCAGTCTGTCAGTTTCCTATAATTCGCCCCTCTAC. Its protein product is CASSLSVSYNSPLY. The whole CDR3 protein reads CASSLSVSYNSPLYF.

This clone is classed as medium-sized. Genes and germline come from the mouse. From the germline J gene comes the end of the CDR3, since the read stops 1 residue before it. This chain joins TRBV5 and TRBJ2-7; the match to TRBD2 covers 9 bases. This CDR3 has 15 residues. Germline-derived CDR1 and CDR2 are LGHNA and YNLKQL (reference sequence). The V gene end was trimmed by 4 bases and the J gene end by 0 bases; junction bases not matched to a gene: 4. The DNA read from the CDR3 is TGTGCCAGCAGCCGGGACTGGGCCAGCTCCTATGAACAGTAC. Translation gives CASSRDWASSYEQY. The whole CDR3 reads CASSRDWASSYEQYF.

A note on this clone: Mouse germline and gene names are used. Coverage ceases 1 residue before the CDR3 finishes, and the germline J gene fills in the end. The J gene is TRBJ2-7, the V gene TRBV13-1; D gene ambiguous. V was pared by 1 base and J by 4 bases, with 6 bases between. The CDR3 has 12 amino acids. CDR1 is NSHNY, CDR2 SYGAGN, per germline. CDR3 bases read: TGTGCCAGCAGTGATTCGCTGTATGAACAGTAC. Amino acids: CASSDSLYEQY. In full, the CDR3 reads CASSDSLYEQYF.

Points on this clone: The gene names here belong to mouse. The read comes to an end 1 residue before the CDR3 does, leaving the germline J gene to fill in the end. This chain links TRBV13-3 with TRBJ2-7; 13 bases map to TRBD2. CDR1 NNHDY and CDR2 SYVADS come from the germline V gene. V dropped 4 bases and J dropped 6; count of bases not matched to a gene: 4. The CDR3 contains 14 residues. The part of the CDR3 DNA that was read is TGTGCCAGCAGTCCCGGACTGGGGGGGCGTGAACAGTAC. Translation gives CASSPGLGGREQY. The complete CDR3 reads CASSPGLGGREQYF.

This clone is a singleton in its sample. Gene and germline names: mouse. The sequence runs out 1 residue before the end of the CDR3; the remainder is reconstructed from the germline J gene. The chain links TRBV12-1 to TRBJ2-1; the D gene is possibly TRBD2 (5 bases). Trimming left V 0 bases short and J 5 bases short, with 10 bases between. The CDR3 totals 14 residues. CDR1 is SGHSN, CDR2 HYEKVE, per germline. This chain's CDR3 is CASSLGWEDAEQFF. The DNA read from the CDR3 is TGTGCCAGCTCTCTCGGCTGGGAGGATGCTGAGCAGTTC.

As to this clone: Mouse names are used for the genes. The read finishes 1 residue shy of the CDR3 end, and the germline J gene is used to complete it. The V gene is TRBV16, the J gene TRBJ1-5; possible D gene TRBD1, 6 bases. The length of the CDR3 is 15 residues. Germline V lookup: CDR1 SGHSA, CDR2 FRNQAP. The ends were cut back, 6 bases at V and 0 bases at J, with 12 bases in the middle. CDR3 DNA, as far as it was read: TGTGCAAGCAGAATCGGGACAAATAACAACCAGGCTCCGCTT. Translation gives CASRIGTNNNQAPL. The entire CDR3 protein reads CASRIGTNNNQAPLF. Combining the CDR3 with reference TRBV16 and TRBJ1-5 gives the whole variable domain NAGVIQTPRHKVTGKGQEATLWCEPISGHSAVFWYRQTIVQGLEFLTYFRNQAPIDDSGMPKERFSAQMPNQSHSTLKIQSTQPQDSAVYLCASRIGTNNNQAPLFGEGTRLSVL.

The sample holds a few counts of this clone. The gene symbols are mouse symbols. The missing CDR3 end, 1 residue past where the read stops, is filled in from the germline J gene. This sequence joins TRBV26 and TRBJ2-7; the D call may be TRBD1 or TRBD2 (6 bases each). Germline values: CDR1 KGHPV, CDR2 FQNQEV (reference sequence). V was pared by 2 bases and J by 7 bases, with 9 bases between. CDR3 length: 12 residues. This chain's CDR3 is CASSLEGGEQYF. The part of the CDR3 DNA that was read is TGTGCCAGCAGTCTGGAGGGGGGAGAACAGTAC. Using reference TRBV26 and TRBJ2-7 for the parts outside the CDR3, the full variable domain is NSKVIQTPRYLVKGQGQKAKMRCIPEKGHPVVFWYQQNKNNEFKFLINFQNQEVLQQIDMTEKRFSAECPSNSPCSLEIQSSEAGDSALYLCASSLEGGEQYFGPGTRLTVL.

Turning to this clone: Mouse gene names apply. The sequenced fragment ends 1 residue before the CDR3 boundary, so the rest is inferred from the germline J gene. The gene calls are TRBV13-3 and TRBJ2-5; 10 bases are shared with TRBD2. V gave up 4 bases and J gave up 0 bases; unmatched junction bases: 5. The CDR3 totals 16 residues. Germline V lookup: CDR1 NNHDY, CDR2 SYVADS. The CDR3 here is CASSPGTGENQDTQYF. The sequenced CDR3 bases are TGTGCCAGCAGTCCCGGGACTGGGGAGAACCAAGACACCCAGTAC.

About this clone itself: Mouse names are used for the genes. This CDR3 reads CGARRGTGATEVFF. The part of the CDR3 DNA that was read is TGTGGTGCTAGGAGAGGGACAGGGGCCACAGAAGTCTTC. The chain combines TRBV20 with TRBJ1-1; 10 bases line up with TRBD1. The CDR3 goes on 1 residue after the read ends, and that part is filled in from the germline J gene. The CDR3 length is 14 residues. Germline V gives CDR1 GFQATS, CDR2 STVNSAI. The ends lost 2 bases at V and 4 bases at J; junction bases unmatched: 4.

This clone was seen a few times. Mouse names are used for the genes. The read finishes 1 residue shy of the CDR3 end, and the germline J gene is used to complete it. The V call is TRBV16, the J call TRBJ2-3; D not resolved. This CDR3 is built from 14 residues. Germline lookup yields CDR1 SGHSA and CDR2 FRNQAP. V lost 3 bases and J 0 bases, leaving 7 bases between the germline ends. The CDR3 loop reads CASSFGSSAETLYF. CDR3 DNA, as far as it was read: TGTGCAAGCAGCTTTGGCTCTAGTGCAGAAACGCTGTAT.